This TCR beta chain derives from a study of cytotoxic CD8 clonotypes in ibrutinib-treated CLL. Study-wide results and caveats: Sustained-remission and progressing patients' sampling times differed. Clonality was higher at ibrutinib response and returned toward baseline at progression.

Investigators sourced approximately 1.8 micrograms of genomic DNA from cryopreserved PBMCs for TCR beta libraries. This CDR3 is built from 19 residues. Germline V CDR1 and CDR2: SGHTA, FQGNSA. V was cut by 3 bases and J by 3 bases, with 27 bases left in between. The protocol was immunoSEQ multiplex PCR, while the TCRdb copy is restricted to in-frame clones and leaves out a portion. The table records 150,000 to 250,000 clones, over 60% of them present only once. As regards this clone: Antigen specificity is unknown.

This receptor was taken from a human donor with chronic lymphocytic leukemia. The chain joins TRBV7-2 to TRBJ2-7; a weak D match, TRBD2 (5 bases). Sequenced here: PBMCs, sampled after 24 months of ibrutinib treatment. Here the CDR3 DNA reads TGTGCCAGCAGCTTGGACCCCAATCGCCCAAGACGGGGAGACTACGAGCAGTACTTC. This translates into CASSLDPNRPRRGDYEQYF.